The present TCR beta chain was sequenced within a study of CD4 T cells in relation to SARS-CoV-2 and coronaviruses (dated by TCRdb to the early 2020s). Regarding the research as a whole: Shared crossreactive spike epitopes were mapped to their HLA restriction using patient-derived lymphoblastoid cell lines. At the level of individual TCR clonotypes, the study evaluated whether memory CD4+ T cells crossreact between the spike proteins of SARS-CoV-2 and those of common cold coronaviruses. The Adaptive Biotechnologies TCR-sequencing kit was used to sequence samples from a few pre-COVID donors and the naive versus memory experiments, whereas other data were Illumina-based. A different, Illumina-based TCR-beta assay was used to sequence expansion assays from other donors in the study.

Deep-resolution immunoSEQ TCR-beta sequencing was performed on DNA from uncultured naive and memory CD4+ T cells. The study's own analysis went as follows. During preprocessing, nonproductive sequences were discarded, as were any CDR3s that did not begin with C, did not end with F or W, or were shorter than 7 amino acids. Cultured and uncultured naive and memory CD4+ repertoires were searched for previously identified spike- and CEF-reactive CDR3s. After three terminal residues were trimmed from each end, CDR3 homology was quantified as pairwise Levenshtein distance using the stringdist R package. Not all clones reach the TCRdb copy of this immuneACCESS table, which keeps in-frame sequences only. Checked studies attribute under half of the gap to unresolved V genes and leave the rest unexplained. From that table come the V and J calls and clone size; the DNA was used to work out D and trimming. This sample lists around 62,000 clones; over 90% were detected once. Clones ranked in the top ten supply roughly 0.14% of the sample.

A note on this clone: Its antigen is currently not known. Per-nucleotide qualities are absent, and no much larger clonotype sits a single base away.

CD4+ T cells from unexposed donors were collected before the COVID-19 pandemic (2011-2018). Naive and memory CD4+ T cells were separated from cryopreserved PBMCs by first enriching for CD4 and then performing EasySep naive CD4+ T cell enrichment. The leukapheresis product used for the unexposed donors was purchased from a commercial source. Ficoll-Paque PLUS gradient centrifugation was used to isolate PBMCs from either whole blood or leukapheresis product. PBMCs were either used fresh in the expansion assay or cryopreserved at -140 degrees C. The QIAamp Micro DNA Kit was used to extract genomic DNA from the CD4+ T cells. General findings and caveats noted by the study authors: Small numbers of patients and of tested TCRs limited the study. Crossreactivity analysis centred on spike protein, so crossreactivity against other viral proteins was not assessed. In approximately 65% of donors, memory CD4+ clonotypes turned up that crossrecognized SARS-CoV-2 and at least one common cold coronavirus spike. Because no donor provided both pre-pandemic and post-infection samples, tracing the source of pre-existing responses was limited. Significantly weaker SARS-CoV-2-driven expansion was shown by crossreactive clones than by monoreactive clones, consistent with antigenic imprinting. Sequencing of naive versus memory cells indicated that the assay detects memory recall responses, not primary responses primed during culture.

Sample: naive CD4+ T cells from PBMCs. According to the study, the label for this sample's cell subset or site signals: naive CD4+ T cells isolated by negative enrichment. The sequence was obtained from a human donor in good health.

CDR3 reads: CASSPRSGGAGQTYNEQFF. The base sequence is TGTGCCAGCAGCCCCCGCTCGGGGGGAGCGGGACAAACCTACAATGAGCAGTTCTTC. Rearrangement joined TRBV7-8 to TRBJ2-1; D gene: possibly TRBD2, on 7 matching bases. Including the terminal cysteine and phenylalanine, the CDR3 comprises 19 residues. The CDR3 DNA has 57 bases and is translated from base 1. Cut back by 5 bases and 2 bases, the V and J ends lie 25 bases apart. CDR1 and CDR2 were assigned from the germline V gene as SGHVS and FQNEAQ.